This TCR beta chain was found in a study of blood T cell repertoires in COVID-19. For the study at large: PBMCs, B-cell-depleted T cells, or T cells provided the cDNA or gDNA that made up the material.

Germline V CDR1 and CDR2: LGHDT, YNNKEL (reference sequence). This CDR3 has 16 residues. V was pared by 4 bases and J by 4 bases, with 16 bases between. Profiled with immunoSEQ multiplex PCR; TCRdb holds only in-frame clones, not every one. The sample holds about 210,000 clones, roughly four fifths seen once. The sequencing sample was made of peripheral blood. The sequence was collected from a woman in her forties or fifties with active or convalescent COVID-19. The chain couples TRBV3-1 (or the pseudogene TRBV3-2) to TRBJ2-2; weak D call: TRBD2 (6 bases). The CDR3 loop is CASSRRESRGTGELFF. The CDR3 DNA reads TGTGCCAGCAGCCGACGGGAGAGTCGTGGCACCGGGGAGCTGTTTTTT.